These 32 T cell receptor beta chains were all obtained from the same sample, sequenced in a study of shared clonotypes between healthy human individuals (TCRdb year 2020). The library was generated by the immunoSEQ multiplex PCR assay. TCRdb limited this immuneACCESS table to in-frame rearrangements with V and J called. A share of clones is missing; checked studies link under half to unresolved V genes, and the rest is unexplained. Here the sample has about 2.3 million clones; roughly 90% occur a single time. The top ten hold 0.37% of the sample. Sequenced material: naive CD4+ T cells from PBMCs. Sample cell subset or site, as interpreted from the label and publication: CD45RA+ positively selected. Receptors originate from a young man in good health. Some clones in this sample may be carry-over from other donors' samples.

This chain joins TRBV6-1 and TRBJ2-5; TRBD1 or TRBD2 may be the D gene (5 bases each). The CDR3 contains 16 residues. V shed 2 bases and J shed 2 bases, with 15 bases lying between them. Germline V gene lookup returns CDR1 MNHNS and CDR2 SASEGT. The CDR3 nucleotides read TGTGCCAGCAGTGAAACCCCTTTGGGGGAGCAAGAGACCCAGTACTTC. It specifies CASSETPLGEQETQYF.

The chain carries TRBV30 and TRBJ2-4; 7 bases are shared with TRBD2. CDR1 and CDR2 (germline): GTSNPN, SVGIG (reference sequence). The CDR3 is 18 amino acids. V lost 0 bases and J lost 0; bases outside the gene matches: 11. The CDR3 spells CAWSVRVGLAVAKNIQYF. DNA for the CDR3: TGTGCCTGGAGTGTACGTGTCGGCCTAGCGGTAGCCAAAAACATTCAGTACTTC.

The rearrangement joins TRBV29-1 to TRBJ1-1, with 8 bases lining up with TRBD1. There are 14 residues in the CDR3. Trimming at V came to 4 bases and at J to 10 bases, leaving 14 bases not matched to a gene. Germline V gives CDR1 SQVTM, CDR2 ANQGSEA. The CDR3: CSVGGTSTGAGAFF. In DNA form, the CDR3 reads TGCAGCGTTGGCGGGACTTCGACAGGGGCGGGAGCTTTCTTT.

The genes are TRBV2 and TRBJ1-1, with D tentatively TRBD1 (6 bases). The CDR3 sequence is 15 residues long. The V gene's germline CDR1 is SNHLY and CDR2 FYNNEI. Trimming shortened V by 6 bases and J by 5 bases, and 19 bases separated the two germline ends. The CDR3: CASSPLGGRGTEAFF. The CDR3, as DNA: TGTGCCAGCAGCCCTCTGGGGGGCCGGGGAACTGAAGCTTTCTTT.

The V and J genes are TRBV11-2 and TRBJ2-2, with 7 positions matching TRBD2. The germline V gene has CDR1 SGHAT and CDR2 FQNNGV. J gave up 1 base and V 1 base, and 3 bases lay outside the gene matches. The length of the CDR3 is 16 residues. Here the CDR3 DNA reads TGTGCCAGCAGCTTAGCTCTAGCGGTGAACACCGGGGAGCTGTTTTTT. This encodes CASSLALAVNTGELFF. Filled out from reference TRBV11-2 and TRBJ2-2, the complete variable domain reads EAGVAQSPRYKIIEKRQSVAFWCNPISGHATLYWYQQILGQGPKLLIQFQNNGVVDDSQLPKDRFSAERLKGVDSTLKIQPAKLEDSAVYLCASSLALAVNTGELFFGEGSRLTVL.

The chain uses TRBV7-2 and TRBJ1-5, with D maybe TRBD1 (5 bases). This CDR3 region has 15 residues. Germline loops: CDR1 SGHTA, CDR2 FQGNSA. Trimming removed 2 bases from V and 3 bases from J, with 11 bases in between. CDR3 sequence reads: CASSLYAGNNQPQHF. For the CDR3, the DNA is TGTGCCAGCAGCTTATACGCAGGGAACAATCAGCCCCAGCATTTT.

The CDR3 bases are TGTGCCAGCAGCCAGCGGGCAGCCTCTGGAAACACCATATATTTT. Translated: CASSQRAASGNTIYF. The chain employs TRBV9 and TRBJ1-3; D is undetermined. V gave up 4 bases and J gave up 0 bases, with 11 bases separating them. Germline values: CDR1 SGDLS, CDR2 YYNGEE. This CDR3 is 15 amino acids long.

On this clone itself: The sample contains more than one DNA sequence encoding this CDR3. This CDR3 reads CASSLGPREKLFF. CDR3 coding DNA: TGTGCCAGCAGTTTAGGTCCGAGAGAAAAACTGTTTTTT. The V and J genes are TRBV28 and TRBJ1-4; D uncertain. Trimming cost V 2 bases and J 8 bases, with 9 bases left between them. The CDR3 is 13 amino acids. CDR1 is MDHEN, CDR2 SYDVKM, per germline.

This chain joins TRBV7-9 and TRBJ2-7; 10 positions match TRBD1. V shed 3 bases, J shed 5 bases, and the junction held 10 bases outside the gene matches. The CDR3 runs to 16 residues. Germline assignment: CDR1 SEHNR and CDR2 FQNEAQ (reference sequence). The CDR3 sequence is CASSFAGTGVAHEQYF. The CDR3 coding sequence is TGTGCCAGCAGCTTCGCCGGGACAGGGGTTGCACACGAGCAGTACTTC. Supplemented by reference TRBV7-9 and TRBJ2-7, the full variable domain reads DTGVSQNPRHKITKRGQNVTFRCDPISEHNRLYWYRQTLGQGPEFLTYFQNEAQLEKSRLLSDRFSAERPKGSFSTLEIQRTEQGDSAMYLCASSFAGTGVAHEQYFGPGTRLTVT.

The chain employs TRBV4-2 and TRBJ2-7; TRBD1 matches 7 bases. The length of the CDR3 is 14 residues. J was trimmed by 4 bases and V by 4 bases; bases with no gene match: 7. The germline V gene has CDR1 LGHNA and CDR2 YNFKEQ. The CDR3 is CASSPPTGPYEQYF. CDR3 nucleotide sequence: TGTGCCAGCAGCCCCCCGACAGGGCCTTACGAGCAGTACTTC.

J is TRBJ1-1 and V is TRBV5-4, with 7 bases identical to TRBD1. The germline CDR1 and CDR2 sequences are SGHNT and YYREEE (reference sequence). J gave up 11 bases and V 1 base, and 11 bases lay outside the gene matches. CDR3 size: 14 residues. For the CDR3, the DNA is TGTGCCAGCAGCTTGTATACCCAGGGGGGTGAGGCTTTCTTT. It translates to CASSLYTQGGEAFF.

This chain uses TRBV18 with TRBJ2-7, with 11 bases matching TRBD2. This CDR3 contains 16 residues. In germline, CDR1 is KGHSH, CDR2 LQKENI. Trimming removed 4 bases from V and 0 bases from J; junction bases left unmatched: 5. CDR3 in amino acids: CASSRLAGGGSYEQYF. The CDR3 DNA reads TGTGCCAGCTCACGGCTAGCGGGAGGAGGCTCCTACGAGCAGTACTTC. The variable domain in full, completed from reference TRBV18 and TRBJ2-7, reads NAGVMQNPRHLVRRRGQEARLRCSPMKGHSHVYWYRQLPEEGLKFMVYLQKENIIDESGMPKERFSAEFPKEGPSILRIQQVVRGDSAAYFCASSRLAGGGSYEQYFGPGTRLTVT.

This clone was counted once. The V call is TRBV5-4, the J call TRBJ2-1; maybe TRBD1 (5 bases). V was trimmed by 2 bases and J by 3 bases, leaving 12 bases between them. CDR1 and CDR2 (germline): SGHNT, YYREEE (reference sequence). The CDR3 extends over 15 amino acids. The DNA for the CDR3 is TGTGCCAGCAGCTTAGTGGCAGGGAACTACAATGAGCAGTTCTTC. Protein sequence: CASSLVAGNYNEQFF.

The chain joins TRBV7-9 to TRBJ1-2, with 7 bases matching TRBD1. J lost 0 bases, V lost 11 bases, and 9 bases had no gene match. In germline, CDR1 is SEHNR, CDR2 FQNEAQ (reference sequence). The CDR3 covers 14 residues. The CDR3 loop reads CAGSRQGTNYGYTF. DNA for the CDR3: TGTGCCGGATCGAGACAGGGAACTAACTATGGCTACACCTTC. The variable domain in full, with the rest retrieved from reference TRBV7-9 and TRBJ1-2, is DTGVSQNPRHKITKRGQNVTFRCDPISEHNRLYWYRQTLGQGPEFLTYFQNEAQLEKSRLLSDRFSAERPKGSFSTLEIQRTEQGDSAMYLCAGSRQGTNYGYTFGSGTRLTVV.

With regard to this clone: Other DNA variants within this sample encode the same CDR3. V is TRBV5-1 and J is TRBJ2-7; D call uncertain. V was trimmed by 5 bases and J by 1 base, leaving 7 bases between them. Per germline, CDR1 SGHRS and CDR2 YFSETQ. This CDR3 spans 12 amino acids. The CDR3 DNA is TGCGCCAGCAGGGGCGGATCCTACGAGCAGTACTTC. It is translated as CASRGGSYEQYF.

On this clone itself: Mismatch with germline at one junction end may stem from a read error. The V gene is TRBV2, the J gene TRBJ1-4, with no clear D. This CDR3 comprises 14 residues. Germline CDR1 is SNHLY and CDR2 is FYNNEI. The CDR3 DNA is TGTGCTAGCAGTGTTGGTCCTCGACGGGAAAAACTGTTTTTT. Amino acid sequence: CASSVGPRREKLFF.

The chain uses TRBV5-6 and TRBJ2-1, with a tentative D call TRBD2 (5 bases). CDR3 length equals 15 residues. CDR1 is SGHDT and CDR2 is YYEEEE in the germline V gene. The V and J ends lost 4 bases and 2 bases respectively, with 13 bases between them. The DNA of the CDR3 is TGTGCCAGCAGCCCCGGGGTAGCCGCCTACAATGAGCAGTTCTTC. Translation gives CASSPGVAAYNEQFF.

The chain couples TRBV28 to TRBJ1-3; weak D call: TRBD1 (5 bases). Germline CDR1 is MDHEN and CDR2 is SYDVKM. The CDR3 is 15 amino acids. Trimming pared 5 bases from V and 2 bases from J, leaving 13 bases between. For the CDR3, the DNA is TGTGCCAGCAGTCCTCCCAGGGCAGCTGGAAACACCATATATTTT. It translates to CASSPPRAAGNTIYF.

The gene calls are TRBV11-2 and TRBJ1-2, with no clear D. The V and J ends lost 1 base and 8 bases respectively, with 5 bases between them. The V gene's germline CDR1 is SGHAT and CDR2 FQNNGV. This CDR3 comprises 11 residues. The CDR3 loop is CASSLVRGYTF. The CDR3 DNA reads as TGTGCCAGCAGCTTAGTGAGAGGCTACACCTTC.

The CDR3 DNA reads as TGTGCCAGTAGTATAAGGGGTTCCGGTGGCTATGGCTACACCTTC. As protein: CASSIRGSGGYGYTF. The rearrangement uses TRBV19 and TRBJ1-2; tentatively, D is TRBD1 (5 bases). Deletions cut 2 bases from V and 4 bases from J, with 14 bases between. The CDR3 runs to 15 residues. The germline CDR1 and CDR2 sequences are LNHDA and SQIVND (reference sequence).

The rearrangement joins TRBV2 to TRBJ1-2; 7 positions match TRBD1. The CDR3 totals 15 residues. CDR1 and CDR2 from the germline V gene are SNHLY and FYNNEI. With 0 bases clipped from V and 4 bases from J, the junction kept 5 bases outside the gene matches. CDR3 loop: CASSEATGVTYGYTF. Written as DNA, the CDR3 is TGTGCCAGCAGTGAAGCCACAGGGGTTACCTATGGCTACACCTTC.

This clone was counted once. This rearrangement joins TRBV7-3 to TRBJ1-1; possibly TRBD1 for D (5 bases). Trimming removed 5 bases from V and 4 bases from J, with 14 bases in between. The CDR3 runs to 14 residues. The V gene's germline CDR1 is SGHTA and CDR2 FQGTGA. The CDR3 DNA sequence: TGTGCCAGCAGCGCCCAGGGAAGGGGCACTGAAGCTTTCTTT. Residues: CASSAQGRGTEAFF. Looking up the rest from reference TRBV7-3 and TRBJ1-1 gives the full variable domain: GAGVSQTPSNKVTEKGKYVELRCDPISGHTALYWYRQSLGQGPEFLIYFQGTGAADDSGLPNDRFFAVRPEGSVSTLKIQRTERGDSAVYLCASSAQGRGTEAFFGQGTRLTVV.

A single count supports this clone. The genes are TRBV7-2 and TRBJ2-3; D gene unclear. The germline V gene has CDR1 SGHTA and CDR2 FQGNSA. The CDR3 sequence is 11 residues long. V was trimmed by 1 base and J by 7 bases, leaving 3 bases between them. In nucleotides, the CDR3 is TGTGCCAGCAGCTTAGACCATACGCAGTATTTT. Amino acids: CASSLDHTQYF.

Notes on this clone: Other DNA variants within this sample encode the same CDR3. The rearrangement joins TRBV9 to TRBJ1-5; D possibly corresponds to TRBD1 (6 bases). The CDR3 extends over 15 amino acids. Germline CDR1 SGDLS, CDR2 YYNGEE. V gave up 0 bases and J gave up 2 bases, with 9 bases separating them. The CDR3 nucleotides read TGTGCCAGCAGCGTAGAAGGGGGACGCAATCAGCCCCAGCATTTT. Its translation is CASSVEGGRNQPQHF.

The gene calls are TRBV27 and TRBJ2-7; D is unresolved. Deletions cut 2 bases from V and 0 bases from J, with 20 bases between. This CDR3 region has 18 residues. Germline V gene lookup returns CDR1 MNHEY and CDR2 SMNVEV (reference sequence). CDR3 nucleotides: TGTGCCAGCAGTTTACAAGGACCCGTTCCTCCGTTCTCCTACGAGCAGTACTTC. Amino acids: CASSLQGPVPPFSYEQYF.

V usage is TRBV2 and J usage is TRBJ2-3; TRBD2 agrees at 8 bases. CDR3 length: 16 residues. Germline loops: CDR1 SNHLY, CDR2 FYNNEI. The J segment lost 3 bases and the V segment lost 6 bases, leaving 11 bases of the junction unmatched. The CDR3 region is CASRIRLAGKTDTQYF. The CDR3 DNA reads as TGTGCCAGCAGAATTCGGTTAGCGGGGAAAACAGATACGCAGTATTTT.

The rearrangement joins TRBV6-5 to TRBJ2-2; D is possibly TRBD1 (6 bases). CDR1 and CDR2 (germline): MNHEY, SVGAGI. This CDR3 spans 15 amino acids. V was pared by 8 bases and J by 7 bases, with 20 bases between. The CDR3 nucleotides read TGTGCCAGCCGTACCCACGGACAGCCCGGCGGGGAGCTGTTTTTT. It codes for CASRTHGQPGGELFF.

The chain carries TRBV15 and TRBJ2-1; 10 nucleotides line up with TRBD2. With 2 bases clipped from V and 2 bases from J, the junction kept 0 bases outside the gene matches. The CDR3 totals 15 residues. The V gene's germline CDR1 is LNHNV and CDR2 YYDKDF (reference sequence). DNA of the CDR3: TGTGCCACCAGCAGAACTAGCGGGGCCTACAATGAGCAGTTCTTC. Translating it yields CATSRTSGAYNEQFF. The full variable domain, rest sourced from reference TRBV15 and TRBJ2-1, is DAMVIQNPRYQVTQFGKPVTLSCSQTLNHNVMYWYQQKSSQAPKLLFHYYDKDFNNEADTPDNFQSRRPNTSFCFLDIRSPGLGDTAMYLCATSRTSGAYNEQFFGPGTRLTVL.

The table lists this clone with a count of one. The chain uses TRBV27 and TRBJ2-1; D may be TRBD1 or TRBD2 (5 bases each). Trimming cost V 6 bases and J 4 bases, with 22 bases left between them. This CDR3 region has 17 residues. Looked up from germline, CDR1 is MNHEY and CDR2 is SMNVEV (reference sequence). The CDR3 protein is CASSLLGDGTDYNEQFF. CDR3 nucleotide sequence: TGTGCCAGCAGCCTTTTGGGAGACGGGACCGATTACAATGAGCAGTTCTTC.

The V and J genes are TRBV29-1 and TRBJ1-1; 7 bases align to TRBD1. CDR1 is SQVTM and CDR2 is ANQGSEA in the germline V gene. The trim removed 7 bases at V and 3 bases at J, leaving 5 bases unmatched. CDR3 size: 12 residues. CDR3: CSAGTDYTEAFF. In DNA form, the CDR3 reads TGCAGCGCCGGGACAGACTACACTGAAGCTTTCTTT.

The rearrangement links TRBV19 to TRBJ2-5; 15 nucleotides line up with TRBD2. This CDR3 has 17 amino acids. V dropped 3 bases and J dropped 10; count of bases not matched to a gene: 12. Germline CDR1 and CDR2: LNHDA and SQIVND (reference sequence). CDR3 bases: TGTGCCAGTAGTATTGGACTAGCGGGAGGGGACGTTGTTTTCCAGTACTTC. As protein: CASSIGLAGGDVVFQYF. Filled out from reference TRBV19 and TRBJ2-5, the complete variable domain reads DGGITQSPKYLFRKEGQNVTLSCEQNLNHDAMYWYRQDPGQGLRLIYYSQIVNDFQKGDIAEGYSVSREKKESFPLTVTSAQKNPTAFYLCASSIGLAGGDVVFQYFGPGTRLLVL.

CDR3 protein: CASSLVGARTYEQYF. The CDR3 coding sequence is TGTGCCAGCAGCTTAGTGGGGGCCAGGACCTACGAGCAGTACTTC. This chain joins TRBV7-6 and TRBJ2-7; maybe TRBD1 (6 bases). Germline CDR1 is SGHVS and CDR2 is FNYEAQ. Trimming removed 1 base from V and 2 bases from J, with 12 bases in between. The CDR3 runs 15 residues. Supplemented by reference TRBV7-6 and TRBJ2-7, the full variable domain reads GAGVSQSPRYKVTKRGQDVALRCDPISGHVSLYWYRQALGQGPEFLTYFNYEAQQDKSGLPNDRFSAERPEGSISTLTIQRTEQRDSAMYRCASSLVGARTYEQYFGPGTRLTVT.